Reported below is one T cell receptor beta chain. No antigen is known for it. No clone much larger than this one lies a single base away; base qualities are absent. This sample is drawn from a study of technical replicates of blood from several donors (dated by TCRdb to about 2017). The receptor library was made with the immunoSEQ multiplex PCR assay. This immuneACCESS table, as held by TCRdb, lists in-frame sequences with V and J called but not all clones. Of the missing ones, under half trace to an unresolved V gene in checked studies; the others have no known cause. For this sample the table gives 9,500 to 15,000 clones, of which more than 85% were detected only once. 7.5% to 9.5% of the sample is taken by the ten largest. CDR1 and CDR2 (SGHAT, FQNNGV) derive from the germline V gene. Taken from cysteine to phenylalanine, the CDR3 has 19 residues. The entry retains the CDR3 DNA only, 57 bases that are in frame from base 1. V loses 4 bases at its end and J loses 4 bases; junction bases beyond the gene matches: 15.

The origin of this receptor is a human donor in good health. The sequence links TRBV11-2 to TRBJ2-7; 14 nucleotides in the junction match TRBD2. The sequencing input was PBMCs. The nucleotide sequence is TGTGCCAGCAGCTACCCGGGACTAGCGGGAGAGAACGACGAATACGAGCAGTACTTC. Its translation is CASSYPGLAGENDEYEQYF.